Listed below are T cell receptor beta chains from one sample, sequenced in a study of T cell repertoires in cytomegalovirus infection. Each CDR3 protein gets one entry after TCRdb re-called the reads with MiXCR. The sample has just over 300,000 distinct CDR3 sequences; roughly a sixth are singletons. The sample consisted of PBMCs. These receptor sequences come from a human donor in good health (CMV status not recorded). Some clones in this sample may be carry-over from other donors' samples. Each CDR3 is given with its conserved first and last residue. The D gene is left open where the match is weak. Clone size is shown for a subset of rows, as once, few, many or a class of expanded clone.

-,-,TRBJ1-1,TRBV20-1,TGCAGTGCTAGGGGAGCAGTTTTGAACACTGAAGCTTTCTTT,CSARGAVLNTEAFF
-,many,TRBJ2-3,TRBV11-2,TGTGCCAGCAGCTCGACGAGCGGCACTAGCACAGATACGCAGTATTTT,CASSSTSGTSTDTQYF
TRBD1,once,TRBJ1-5,TRBV19,TGTGCCAGTAGTACCATTCGTGCGGGACAGAAGCTGGAGCCCCAGCATTTT,CASSTIRAGQKLEPQHF
TRBD2,few,TRBJ2-2,TRBV28,TGTGCCAGCATTCCGGGGGGGCCTTCCGGGGAGCTGTTTTTT,CASIPGGPSGELFF
-,few,TRBJ2-7,TRBV28,TGTGCCAGCAGTTTTTCGGGGGTTGGGGGAGAGGCCTACGAGCAGTACTTC,CASSFSGVGGEAYEQYF
TRBD2,many,TRBJ2-1,TRBV11-2,TGTGCCAGCAGCTTAGAGACTAGCGGAAAATACAATGAGCAGTTCTTC,CASSLETSGKYNEQFF
-,-,TRBJ2-2,TRBV4-3,TGCGCCAGCCGCCGCGGGGCGAACACCGGGGAGCTGTTTTTT,CASRRGANTGELFF
-,-,TRBJ2-7,TRBV18,TGTGCCAGCTCACCACCCAGCAGCCGGTACGAGCAGTACTTC,CASSPPSSRYEQYF
TRBD2,-,TRBJ2-3,TRBV10-3,TGTGCCATCAGTGGAAAACCTAGCGGGGGGGTAGTCGCAGATACGCAGTATTTT,CAISGKPSGGVVADTQYF
-,-,TRBJ2-5,TRBV7-3,TGTGCCAGCAGCTTAATGCCCCAAGAGACCCAGTACTTC,CASSLMPQETQYF